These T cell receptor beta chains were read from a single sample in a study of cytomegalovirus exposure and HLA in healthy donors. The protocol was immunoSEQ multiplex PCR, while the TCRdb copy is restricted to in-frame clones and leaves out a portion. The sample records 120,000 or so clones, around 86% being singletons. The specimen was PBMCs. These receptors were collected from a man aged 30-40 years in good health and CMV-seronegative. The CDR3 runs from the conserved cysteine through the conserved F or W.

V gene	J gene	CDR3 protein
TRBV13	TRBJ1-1	CASSTGEVNTEAFF
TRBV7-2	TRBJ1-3	CASSLEGDAGNTIYF
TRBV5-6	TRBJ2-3	CASSLGQGAGDTQYF
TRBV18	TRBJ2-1	CASSRTSGGSYNEQFF
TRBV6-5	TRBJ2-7	CASSYSRSHNEQYF
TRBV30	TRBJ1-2	CAWSVEIYGYTF
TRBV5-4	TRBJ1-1	CASSPGGTTEAFF
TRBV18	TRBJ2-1	CASSPTGGRNNEQFF
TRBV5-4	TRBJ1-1	CASSPRQGLNTEAFF
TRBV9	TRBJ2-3	CASSVALGDTQYF
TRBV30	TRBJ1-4	CAWGQGATNEKLFF
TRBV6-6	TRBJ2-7	CASTPLAGNSYEQYF
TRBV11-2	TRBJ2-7	CASSPSARTESSYEQYF
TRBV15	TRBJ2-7	CATSRDRGQYEQYF
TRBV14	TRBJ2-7	CASSQIQGRYEQYF
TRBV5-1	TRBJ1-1	CASSREGNGPTEAFF
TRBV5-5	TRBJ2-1	CASSYPDSLRQFF
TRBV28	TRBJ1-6	CASSSSGEGNSPLHF
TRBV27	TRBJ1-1	CASSSSGDRESEAFF
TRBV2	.	CASNNRDRSSYEQYF
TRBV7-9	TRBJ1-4	CASSLGQRLGEKLFF
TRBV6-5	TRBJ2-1	CASTRGQGSNEQFF
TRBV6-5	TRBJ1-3	CASSPNRASGNTIYF
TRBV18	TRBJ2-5	CASSPPGQRKETQYF
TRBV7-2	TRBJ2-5	CASSLAQGQGETQYF
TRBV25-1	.	CASRGSLGQGTYEQYF
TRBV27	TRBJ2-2	CASSFYREINTGELFF
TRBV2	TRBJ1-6	CASNLEEGNSPLHF
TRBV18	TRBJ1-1	CASSPLRGKGAEAFF
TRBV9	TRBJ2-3	CASSPVQDTQYF
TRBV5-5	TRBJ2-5	CASRPTGAPGGTQYF
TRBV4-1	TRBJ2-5	CASSHRVGQETQYF
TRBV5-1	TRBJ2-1	CASSLRLRDEQFF
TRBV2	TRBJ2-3	CASSPGQKTQYF
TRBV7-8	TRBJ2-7	CASSLGRAGDEQYF
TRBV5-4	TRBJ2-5	CASSSKPGALETQYF
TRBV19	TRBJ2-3	CASSISGPAFGAQYF
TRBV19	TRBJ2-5	CASSMGHGETQYF
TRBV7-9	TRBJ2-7	CASSTGFWYEQYF
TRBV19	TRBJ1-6	CASSEQGSSYNSPLHF
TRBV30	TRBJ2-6	CAWSHSSGANVLTF
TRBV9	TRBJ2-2	CASSVPSSLGELFF
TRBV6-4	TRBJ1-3	CASSEVTTGTGNTIYF
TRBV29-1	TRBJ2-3	CSVVRRERTDTQYF
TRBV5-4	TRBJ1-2	CASSSGTDLANYGYTF
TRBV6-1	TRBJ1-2	CASSGDYGYTF
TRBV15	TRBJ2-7	CATSGAGASSYEQYF
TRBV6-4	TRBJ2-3	CASSDKPSGGTDTQYF
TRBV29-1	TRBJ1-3	CSVVPNASGNTIYF
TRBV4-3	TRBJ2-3	CASSLGEDTQYF
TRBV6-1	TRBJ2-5	CATDRGSETQYF
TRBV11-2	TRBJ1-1	CASSLTETEAFF